This T cell receptor (beta chain) was identified in a study of T cells in Graves' hyperthyroidism and ophthalmopathy. Turning to the study itself: Peripheral blood was drawn at first diagnosis, prior to all treatment. Whole-study findings and limits: The model anticipated ophthalmopathy a median about 7.1 months pre-onset.

The hyperthyroidism patients had all been newly diagnosed, and their disease duration was under 2 months. Their ages ranged from 18 to 65 years. The CDR3 contains 17 residues. The V end lost 5 bases, the J end lost 5 bases, and 22 bases lay between the germline ends. CDR1 and CDR2 (germline): SGHTA, FQGTGA. From RNA transcripts, TCR beta CDR3 regions were amplified. TCR CDR3 underwent first-round RT-PCR with the HTBI primer set. TCRdb called the multiplex PCR reads again in MiXCR, with one record for every CDR3 protein. The profile covers roughly 250,000 distinct CDR3 sequences, with 13% to 15% appearing a single time and about 14% taken by the ten largest. This clonotype was observed a few times. No antigen is known for it.

The receptor was isolated from a woman between 35 and 50 years old with Graves' hyperthyroidism that later progressed to Graves' ophthalmopathy. The sequencing sample was made of blood. The genes are TRBV7-3 and TRBJ1-5; no reliable D call. The CDR3: CASSLLKQSTSDQPQHF. The CDR3 region has the DNA TGTGCCAGCAGCCTTCTAAAACAGTCGACCTCAGATCAGCCCCAGCATTTT.